This TCR beta chain derives from a study of response to subunit inactivated influenza vaccine. Findings and caveats of the study: Each seasonal influenza vaccination recruits few new T cells, the authors suggested.

In regard to this clonotype: Its antigen remains unknown.

TCRdb redid the calling of the RT-PCR reads with MiXCR, one entry per CDR3 protein. The sample yields 800,000 or so distinct CDR3 sequences, 21% seen once. This receptor was identified in a man aged 50-60 years who received an inactivated influenza vaccine. The sample in question was PBMCs from blood, obtained around 5 days after vaccination.

CDR3 loop: CAILTGTISGANVLTF. The CDR3 DNA is TGTGCCATCCTGACAGGGACAATCTCTGGGGCCAACGTCCTGACTTTC. The gene calls are TRBV14 and TRBJ2-6; 7 bases are a match to TRBD1. The length of the CDR3 is 16 residues. Germline trimming cut 10 bases from V and 0 bases from J; bases unmatched to any gene: 9. CDR1 SGHDN and CDR2 FVKESK come from the germline V gene.